These 26 T cell receptor beta chains were sequenced from one sample in a study of regulatory T cells in long-lasting Graves disease. Time point defined: newly diagnosed GD, antithyroid drugs for less than 3 months. Scientists built the TCR library using RNA that was extracted from PBMCs. Building the TCR beta libraries relied on iRepertoire HTBI primers, and CDR3 regions underwent Arm-PCR. TCRdb used MiXCR to reprocess the multiplex PCR reads, holding one entry per CDR3 protein. The sample lists around 450,000 distinct CDR3 sequences, just under 15% occurring once. The sample also formed part of further work on T cells in Graves' hyperthyroidism and ophthalmopathy.

Sample: peripheral blood mononuclear cells (PBMCs), taken at new diagnosis, from a patient treated with antithyroid drugs. The receptors shown here come from a woman in her twenties or thirties with Graves disease.

CDR3 sequence: CASSFAAAGPGPPVAEQYF. CDR3 nucleotide sequence: TGTGCCAGCAGTTTCGCCGCGGCAGGACCGGGACCCCCGGTCGCAGAGCAGTACTTC. This rearrangement joins TRBV12-3 or TRBV12-4 to TRBJ2-7; D might be TRBD1 or TRBD2, each matching 5 bases. The V and J ends lost 3 bases and 7 bases respectively, with 31 bases between them. The CDR3 consists of 19 residues.

This clonotype was detected many times. This chain links TRBV27 with TRBJ2-5; 7 positions agree with TRBD1. V lost 5 bases to trimming and J lost 5 bases; unmatched junction nucleotides: 8. There are 14 residues in the CDR3. The germline CDR1 and CDR2 sequences are MNHEY and SMNVEV (reference sequence). The CDR3 region has the DNA TGTGCCAGCAGTCCGCAGGGGGAGAGCGAGACCCAGTACTTC. Amino acid sequence: CASSPQGESETQYF.

This sequence joins TRBV28 and TRBJ1-3, with D perhaps TRBD1 (6 bases). The V end lost 9 bases, the J end lost 3 bases, and 12 bases lay between the germline ends. The CDR3 runs 13 residues. CDR1 and CDR2 (germline): MDHEN, SYDVKM. The CDR3: CASSDSFGNTIYF. The DNA of the CDR3 is TGTGCCAGTTCGGACAGCTTTGGAAACACCATATATTTT.

This clonotype was found a few times. The rearrangement links TRBV27 to TRBJ1-2; D remains ambiguous. The germline V gene encodes CDR1 MNHEY and CDR2 SMNVEV (reference sequence). V was cut by 4 bases and J by 5 bases, with 20 bases left in between. The CDR3 has 16 residues. CDR3: CASSSLPLGSQYGYTF. CDR3 DNA: TGTGCCAGCAGTTCATTACCTTTGGGGAGCCAATATGGCTACACCTTC.

This clonotype occurred a few times. The genes are TRBV7-3 and TRBJ2-2, with a possible D match to TRBD2 (6 bases). Per the germline V gene, CDR1 is SGHTA and CDR2 is FQGTGA. This CDR3 contains 15 residues. Trimming cost V 2 bases and J 4 bases, with 11 bases left between them. The DNA for the CDR3 is TGTGCCAGCAGCTTAGGAGGGGTGATCACCGGGGAGCTGTTTTTT. As protein: CASSLGGVITGELFF. Full variable domain (missing parts from reference TRBV7-3 and TRBJ2-2): GAGVSQTPSNKVTEKGKYVELRCDPISGHTALYWYRQSLGQGPEFLIYFQGTGAADDSGLPNDRFFAVRPEGSVSTLKIQRTERGDSAVYLCASSLGGVITGELFFGEGSRLTVL.

This sequence joins TRBV10-2 and TRBJ2-5, with 10 nucleotides matching TRBD2. The CDR3 runs 16 residues. Losses at the gene ends were 2 bases for V and 5 bases for J; bases not matched to a gene: 8. CDR1 and CDR2 from the germline V gene are WSHSY and SAAADI. The CDR3 nucleotides read TGCGCCAGCAGTGAGCCAGGACTAGCGGACGGGGAGACCCAGTACTTC. It translates to CASSEPGLADGETQYF.

A few counts support this clonotype. The V gene is TRBV4-1, the J gene TRBJ2-7; D is unclear. The CDR3 totals 14 residues. V lost 0 bases and J 2 bases, leaving 8 bases between the germline ends. Germline values: CDR1 MGHRA, CDR2 YSYEKL. For the CDR3, the DNA is TGCGCCAGCAGCCAAGAAGCAGGCCCCTACGAGCAGTACTTC. It codes for CASSQEAGPYEQYF.

This clonotype was counted many times. The V call is TRBV28, the J call TRBJ1-3; the D is unclear. The CDR3 is made up of 15 amino acids. The V end was cut by 2 bases, the J end by 2 bases, with 10 bases between. Germline V gene data show CDR1 as MDHEN and CDR2 as SYDVKM. As DNA, the CDR3 is TGTGCCAGCAGTTTAGACCCTAGCCCTGGAAACACCATATATTTT. The encoded protein is CASSLDPSPGNTIYF.

The V call is TRBV27, the J call TRBJ2-6, with a possible D match to TRBD1 (6 bases). Trimming removed 3 bases from V and 0 bases from J, with 12 bases in between. The CDR3 runs 17 residues. Germline loops: CDR1 MNHEY, CDR2 SMNVEV (reference sequence). The CDR3 region is CASSFAGADSGANVLTF. CDR3 nucleotide sequence: TGTGCCAGCAGTTTCGCAGGGGCCGACTCTGGGGCCAACGTCCTGACTTTC.

This clonotype came up a few times. Its ends do not fully match the called genes, so a read error is possible. The gene calls are TRBV11-2 and TRBJ2-1; 10 bases are a match to TRBD2. CDR1 is SGHAT, CDR2 FQNNGV, per germline. This CDR3 region has 22 residues. CDR3 DNA sequence: TGTGCCAGCAGCCTAGAGGGGGCGGCTGTAGCGGGAGGACCAAGGGAGTACAATGAGCAGTTCTTC. It translates to CASSLEGAAVAGGPREYNEQFF.

The chain carries TRBV4-1 and TRBJ1-3; weak D call: TRBD1 (5 bases). Germline V gene sequence: CDR1 MGHRA, CDR2 YSYEKL. V lost 5 bases, J lost 0 bases, and 11 bases lay in between. CDR3 size: 15 residues. The CDR3 coding sequence is TGCGCCAGCAGCAACTGGGGCCTCTCTGGAAACACCATATATTTT. Residues: CASSNWGLSGNTIYF.

About this clonotype: A junction end diverges from the germline sequence, so it may reflect a read error. This chain joins TRBV28 and TRBJ2-2; maybe TRBD2 (5 bases). The CDR3 spans 15 residues. Per germline, CDR1 MDHEN and CDR2 SYDVKM. The CDR3 region is CASSFGAANTGKLFF. CDR3 DNA: TGTGCCAGCAGTTTTGGCGCAGCGAACACCGGGAAGCTGTTTTTT.

This clonotype was found many times. The chain employs TRBV12-3 or TRBV12-4 and TRBJ1-2, with a weak D call TRBD1 (6 bases). Trimming removed 3 bases from V and 6 bases from J, with 17 bases in between. This CDR3 region has 15 residues. The CDR3 region is CASSFTPGGGHGYTF. The DNA for the CDR3 is TGTGCCAGCAGTTTTACCCCCGGGGGCGGCCATGGCTACACCTTC.

The chain carries TRBV29-1 and TRBJ1-3; 7 bases agree with TRBD1. The CDR3 has 12 amino acids. Germline V CDR1 and CDR2: SQVTM, ANQGSEA. The trim removed 7 bases at V and 4 bases at J, leaving 4 bases unmatched. This chain's CDR3 is CSGTGDGNTIYF. The CDR3 bases are TGCAGCGGAACAGGGGACGGAAACACCATATATTTT.

V gene TRBV7-2 combines with J gene TRBJ2-1, with TRBD2 matching over 10 bases. V trimming: 1 base; J trimming: 9 bases; junction bases outside the gene matches: 12. The CDR3 runs to 17 residues. Per the germline V gene, CDR1 is SGHTA and CDR2 is FQGNSA. CDR3: CASSLVAGGLAAVEQFF. CDR3 sequence (DNA): TGTGCCAGCAGCTTAGTAGCGGGAGGCCTCGCTGCTGTTGAGCAGTTCTTC. Filled out from reference TRBV7-2 and TRBJ2-1, the complete variable domain reads GAGVSQSPSNKVTEKGKDVELRCDPISGHTALYWYRQSLGQGLEFLIYFQGNSAPDKSGLPSDRFSAERTGGSVSTLTIQRTQQEDSAVYLCASSLVAGGLAAVEQFFGPGTRLTVL.

This clonotype was observed at least ten times. J is TRBJ1-1 and V is TRBV18; a possible D gene is TRBD1 (5 bases). Germline loops: CDR1 KGHSH, CDR2 LQKENI. With 3 bases removed from V and 4 bases from J, the gap between germline ends came to 15 bases. The CDR3 is 15 amino acids. The chain's CDR3 is CASSPGWGGGTEAFF. CDR3 bases: TGTGCCAGCTCACCTGGATGGGGTGGGGGCACTGAAGCTTTCTTT.

In the case of this clonotype: A far bigger clonotype differs at one base, so this is likely a read error. This chain uses TRBV27 with TRBJ2-7; 7 bases are a match to TRBD1. Germline lookup yields CDR1 MNHEY and CDR2 SMNVEV (reference sequence). With 8 bases clipped from V and 3 bases from J, the junction kept 1 base outside the gene matches. The CDR3 covers 11 residues. This CDR3 is CASGQDYEQYF. The DNA of the CDR3 is TGTGCCAGCGGACAGGACTACGAGCAGTACTTC.

This clonotype appeared many times. The chain couples TRBV2 to TRBJ1-2; 8 positions agree with TRBD1. The CDR3 loop spans 15 amino acids. CDR1 is SNHLY, CDR2 FYNNEI, per germline. V lost 6 bases, J lost 4 bases, and 10 bases stayed unmatched. Written as DNA, the CDR3 is TGTGCCAGCAGCCGGGACGACAGGGGCCGCTATGGCTACACCTTC. Translating gives CASSRDDRGRYGYTF.

The chain joins TRBV10-3 to TRBJ1-3; D unclear. The CDR3 sequence is 15 residues long. Germline-derived CDR1 and CDR2 are ENHRY and SYGVKD. The V gene lost 0 bases and the J gene lost 8 bases, with 14 bases spanning the gap. The CDR3 sequence: CAISESELLRHTIYF. The CDR3 DNA reads as TGTGCCATCAGTGAGTCGGAGCTTCTTAGGCACACCATATATTTT.

This clonotype was detected only a few times. CDR3 in amino acids: CATSDLTDEQYF. In DNA, the CDR3 is TGTGCCACCAGTGATTTAACCGACGAGCAGTACTTC. J is TRBJ2-7 and V is TRBV24-1; D not resolved. V dropped 1 base and J dropped 5 bases, with 5 bases sitting between them. The CDR3 runs to 12 residues. Germline lookup yields CDR1 KGHDR and CDR2 SFDVKD.

The rearrangement uses TRBV4-1 and TRBJ2-1; 12 bases match TRBD2. Germline-derived CDR1 and CDR2 are MGHRA and YSYEKL. The CDR3 has 15 amino acids. Trimming at V came to 6 bases and at J to 9 bases, leaving 9 bases not matched to a gene. The CDR3 region has the DNA TGCGCCAGCAGTCGGACTAGCGGGAATTTGGGTGAGCAGTTCTTC. Its protein product is CASSRTSGNLGEQFF.

The sample holds many counts of this clonotype. The chain has TRBV5-1 and TRBJ2-1; 7 bases are shared with TRBD2. The CDR3 is made up of 12 amino acids. Germline CDR1 SGHRS, CDR2 YFSETQ. V shed 1 base, J shed 9 bases, and the junction held 1 base outside the gene matches. The CDR3 bases are TGCGCCAGCAGCTTGTGGGGGGGTGAGCAGTTCTTC. As protein: CASSLWGGEQFF.

The table lists this clonotype with many counts. Written as DNA, the CDR3 is TGCGCCAGCAGCCATATCGGAGCCGCCGAGCAGTACTTC. This translates into CASSHIGAAEQYF. The gene calls are TRBV4-1 and TRBJ2-7; D unresolved. The CDR3 runs to 13 residues. Deletions cut 3 bases from V and 6 bases from J, with 12 bases between. CDR1 and CDR2 from the germline V gene are MGHRA and YSYEKL.

The genes are TRBV5-8 and TRBJ2-3; 10 bases map to TRBD2. The CDR3 is made up of 19 amino acids. V gave up 1 base and J gave up 4 bases; unmatched junction bases: 15. CDR1 is SGHTS and CDR2 is YDEGEE in the germline V gene. CDR3 in amino acids: CASSLFMRLAGDHSDTQYF. The CDR3 DNA follows: TGTGCCAGCAGCTTGTTCATGCGTCTAGCGGGAGATCACTCAGATACGCAGTATTTT.

This clonotype was picked up many times. V gene TRBV28 combines with J gene TRBJ2-3; D not resolved. Germline V gene data show CDR1 as MDHEN and CDR2 as SYDVKM. The V and J ends lost 6 bases and 10 bases respectively, with 11 bases between them. The CDR3 has 11 amino acids. CDR3 coding DNA: TGTGCCAGCAGCACTTATTCAGCGCAGTATTTT. Protein: CASSTYSAQYF.

In its sample, this clonotype was seen many times. V usage is TRBV7-3 and J usage is TRBJ2-3; 9 bases agree with TRBD2. The CDR3 consists of 14 residues. CDR1 and CDR2 from the germline V gene are SGHTA and FQGTGA. V lost 5 bases to trimming and J lost 4 bases; unmatched junction nucleotides: 4. This CDR3 is CASSLSGSADTQYF. CDR3 bases: TGTGCCAGCAGCCTTAGCGGGAGCGCAGATACGCAGTATTTT.